This T cell receptor (beta chain) was identified during a study of post-analysis software for immune sequencing data. About the study: The study covered relapsing-remitting, secondary progressive and progressive-relapsing courses of multiple sclerosis.

The V gene lost 6 bases and the J gene lost 6 bases, with 14 bases spanning the gap. CDR3 size: 14 residues. Germline CDR1 and CDR2: PRHDT and FYEKMQ (reference sequence). Note on this clonotype: Its antigen is as yet unknown.

Study findings and constraints: The five TRBV segments detected at higher frequency in patients than in controls included TRBV5-6, TRBV5-1 and TRBV20-1. Compared against controls, patients with multiple sclerosis displayed significantly lower normalized Chao1 diversity.

Unique molecular identifiers tagged the TCR beta cDNA libraries. Between about 1 and 11 million T cells gave rise to some 490,000 cDNA molecules. One entry per CDR3 protein, called by TCRdb with MiXCR from the PCR reads. The sample yields some 260,000 distinct CDR3 sequences, 35% to 40% seen once. The source is a girl aged 10 to 17 with multiple sclerosis. The sample was blood. The rearrangement links TRBV13 to TRBJ1-4; D is perhaps TRBD1 (5 bases). The CDR3 nucleotides read TGTGCCAGCAGTGCTCAGGGAGCGGATGAAAAACTGTTTTTT. Amino acids: CASSAQGADEKLFF.